This T cell receptor (beta chain) is from a study of T cells after somatic rescue of genetic block. Germline CDR1 MNHNY, CDR2 SVGAGI (reference sequence). The CDR3 runs to 15 residues. Trimming took off 5 bases at V and 1 base at J, with 14 bases between the two ends. Clones were sequenced by immunoSEQ multiplex PCR, and TCRdb holds only the in-frame ones, with some missing. The repertoire holds some 74,000 clones, with about nine tenths as singletons. This clone has only one observation. Source material: peripheral blood mononuclear cells (PBMCs). The V and J genes are TRBV6-6 and TRBJ1-1; D not resolved. This receptor was obtained from a man aged 25-45 years. The CDR3 loop is CASSTPLNSNTEAFF. The CDR3 DNA reads TGTGCCAGCAGTACTCCCCTTAACTCGAACACTGAAGCTTTCTTT.